Sequencing of this T cell receptor beta chain was carried out in a study of blood T cell repertoires in COVID-19. CDR3 length: 15 amino acids. With 4 bases clipped from V and 4 bases from J, the junction kept 8 bases outside the gene matches. CDR1 is SGHDN and CDR2 is FVKESK in the germline V gene. Authors' data handling: Amplification of reference gene primers provided the estimated nucleated cell counts. Only in-frame clones appear in the TCRdb table, and some are missing; sequencing was by immunoSEQ multiplex PCR. V, J and clone size are those of that table, while D and trimming were read from the DNA. In the table there are 150,000 or so clones, 87% of which are singletons.

The genes are TRBV14 and TRBJ1-1; 8 bases are shared with TRBD1. The sequencing input was peripheral blood. The receptor comes from a human donor in a cohort sampled during active COVID-19. The CDR3 bases are TGTGCCAGCAGCCCCTTCTCGGACAGGGCCACTGAAGCTTTCTTT. Protein: CASSPFSDRATEAFF.